The 17 T cell receptor beta chains in this list originate from one sample, sequenced in a study of beta chain features in type 1 diabetes. Sequencing targeted expressed TCRB transcripts, as all isolated RNA had been reverse transcribed. The method was immunoSEQ multiplex PCR; TCRdb's version includes in-frame clones alone and lacks a portion of them. The sample has over 650,000 clones; over 11% are singletons. No cognate antigen is known for these TCRs. Regarding the study as a whole: TCRB CDR3 length was moderately but significantly reduced in all four CD4+ subsets of Type 1 diabetes patients.

Sequenced input: naive CD4+ T cells from blood. The receptor set was obtained from a man between 18 and 29 years old with type 1 diabetes.

This sequence joins TRBV30 and TRBJ2-7, with D perhaps assigned TRBD1 or TRBD2 (5 bases each). Germline assignment: CDR1 GTSNPN and CDR2 SVGIG (reference sequence). With 4 bases removed from V and 3 bases from J, the gap between germline ends came to 19 bases. The CDR3 has 15 residues. CDR3 in DNA: TGTGCCTGGAAACTCTCCGGGACGGCTAACTACGAGCAGTACTTC. Its protein is CAWKLSGTANYEQYF.

This chain uses TRBV4-2 with TRBJ1-6, with TRBD1 identical over 10 bases. The CDR3 consists of 17 residues. Germline V gene data show CDR1 as LGHNA and CDR2 as YNFKEQ. Unmatched junction bases numbered 11, after V lost 1 base and J lost 11 bases. The CDR3 coding sequence is TGTGCCAGCAGCCAAGGGGAGCGGACAGGGGGAGCGGCACCCCTCCACTTT. The encoded protein is CASSQGERTGGAAPLHF.

J is TRBJ2-2 and V is TRBV6-5; D unresolved. The CDR3 loop spans 14 amino acids. Trimming stripped 4 bases from V and 1 base from J, with 7 bases between. Germline V CDR1 and CDR2: MNHEY, SVGAGI. CDR3 residues: CASSLVLNTGELFF. DNA of the CDR3: TGTGCCAGCAGTTTGGTTCTGAACACCGGGGAGCTGTTTTTT.

This rearrangement joins TRBV2 to TRBJ2-1; 11 positions agree with TRBD2. Trimming removed 6 bases from V and 7 bases from J; junction bases left unmatched: 2. The germline gives CDR1 SNHLY, CDR2 FYNNEI. This CDR3 has 13 residues. The CDR3 loop reads CASSGTSGNEQFF. CDR3 nucleotide sequence: TGTGCCAGCAGCGGGACTAGCGGAAATGAGCAGTTCTTC.

A few counts support this clone. The rearrangement joins TRBV10-3 to TRBJ2-5, with 7 bases matching TRBD1. The CDR3 sequence is 13 residues long. V was clipped by 6 bases and J by 3 bases; unmatched bases: 4. Germline V lookup: CDR1 ENHRY, CDR2 SYGVKD. The CDR3 protein is CAIRTGTEETQYF. In DNA form, the CDR3 reads TGTGCCATCAGGACCGGGACAGAAGAGACCCAGTACTTC.

The sample holds one count of this clone. This sequence joins TRBV30 and TRBJ1-1; 7 bases fit TRBD1. Germline CDR1 reads GTSNPN; CDR2 reads SVGIG (reference sequence). The length of the CDR3 is 12 residues. V was clipped by 2 bases and J by 5 bases; unmatched bases: 2. The CDR3 is CAWSSTGTEAFF. The CDR3 region has the DNA TGTGCCTGGAGTTCGACAGGGACTGAAGCTTTCTTT.

This clone was counted a few times. The V gene is TRBV30, the J gene TRBJ2-1; unclear D gene. The CDR3 contains 11 residues. Germline lookup yields CDR1 GTSNPN and CDR2 SVGIG (reference sequence). The ends were cut back, 3 bases at V and 5 bases at J, with 5 bases in the middle. CDR3 loop: CAWSRDNEQFF. The CDR3 coding sequence is TGTGCCTGGAGCCGAGACAATGAGCAGTTCTTC. The entire variable domain, with the rest obtained from reference TRBV30 and TRBJ2-1, is as follows: SQTIHQWPATLVQPVGSPLSLECTVEGTSNPNLYWYRQAAGRGLQLLFYSVGIGQISSEVPQNLSASRPQDRQFILSSKKLLLSDSGFYLCAWSRDNEQFFGPGTRLTVL.

There are a few counts of this clone. The chain recombines TRBV30 with TRBJ2-4; 13 nucleotides align to TRBD2. The CDR3 consists of 18 residues. Germline trimming cut 4 bases from V and 6 bases from J; bases unmatched to any gene: 15. The germline CDR1 and CDR2 sequences are GTSNPN and SVGIG (reference sequence). The chain's CDR3 is CAWTGKPGLAGKRNIQYF. The CDR3 nucleotides are TGTGCCTGGACCGGGAAGCCGGGACTAGCGGGAAAGAGAAACATTCAGTACTTC.

This clone turned up a few times. The V call is TRBV2, the J call TRBJ1-4; 7 positions agree with TRBD1. V was clipped by 6 bases and J by 7 bases; unmatched bases: 14. The CDR3 is made up of 16 amino acids. Germline CDR1 SNHLY, CDR2 FYNNEI. This CDR3 reads CASSGTATMGSEKLFF. The CDR3 region has the DNA TGTGCCAGCAGCGGGACAGCAACTATGGGGAGTGAAAAACTGTTTTTT.

The rearrangement links TRBV7-2 to TRBJ2-2; D may be TRBD2 (5 bases). The V and J ends lost 3 bases and 6 bases respectively, with 14 bases between them. CDR1 and CDR2 (germline): SGHTA, FQGNSA. The CDR3 runs 15 residues. CDR3 loop: CASSFSPGMAGELFF. The CDR3 DNA sequence: TGTGCCAGCAGCTTCTCTCCCGGGATGGCCGGGGAGCTGTTTTTT.

V usage is TRBV29-1 and J usage is TRBJ2-7; a weak D match, TRBD1 (7 bases). This CDR3 spans 11 amino acids. CDR1 SQVTM and CDR2 ANQGSEA come from the germline V gene. Trimming took off 5 bases at V and 5 bases at J, with 10 bases between the two ends. Here the CDR3 reads CSVRGTDEQYF. The CDR3, as DNA: TGCAGCGTTCGGGGGACAGACGAGCAGTACTTC.

The rearrangement uses TRBV11-2 and TRBJ2-7; 8 bases are shared with TRBD1. The J segment lost 3 bases and the V segment lost 5 bases, leaving 3 bases of the junction unmatched. The V gene's germline CDR1 is SGHAT and CDR2 FQNNGV. The CDR3 runs 13 residues. CDR3 amino acids: CASSQTGGYEQYF. As DNA, the CDR3 is TGTGCCAGCAGCCAAACAGGGGGCTACGAGCAGTACTTC.

The rearrangement links TRBV6-5 to TRBJ1-2; TRBD1 might be the D (6 bases). V gave up 6 bases and J gave up 8 bases, with 22 bases separating them. This CDR3 has 15 residues. The germline V gene has CDR1 MNHEY and CDR2 SVGAGI. CDR3 residues: CASSGNRVSLGGYTF. CDR3 DNA: TGTGCCAGCAGCGGGAACAGGGTTTCCTTGGGAGGCTACACCTTC.

There are a few counts of this clone. The CDR3 loop is CASTTQGANEQFF. Here the CDR3 DNA reads TGTGCCAGCACCACCCAGGGGGCTAATGAGCAGTTCTTC. This chain connects TRBV2 to TRBJ2-1, with TRBD1 matching 8 bases. The V and J ends lost 7 bases and 7 bases, in that order; junction bases with no gene match: 6. The CDR3 totals 13 residues. Germline V CDR1 and CDR2: SNHLY, FYNNEI.

This chain links TRBV30 with TRBJ1-1; D is perhaps TRBD1 (6 bases). Germline CDR1 GTSNPN, CDR2 SVGIG (reference sequence). Trimming pared 3 bases from V and 6 bases from J, leaving 11 bases between. This CDR3 contains 12 residues. The CDR3 protein is CAWSAGVAEAFF. The CDR3 DNA reads TGTGCCTGGAGCGCAGGGGTAGCTGAAGCTTTCTTT.

Of note for this clone: At the DNA level, this CDR3 is encoded by other sequences in the same sample as well. This chain joins TRBV20-1 and TRBJ2-5, with unresolved D. Germline V CDR1 and CDR2: DFQATT, SNEGSKA (reference sequence). The CDR3 has 11 residues. V lost 1 base and J 2 bases, leaving 2 bases between the germline ends. The CDR3 DNA is TGCAGTGCTAGAGGGCAAGAGACCCAGTACTTC. This codes for CSARGQETQYF.

In this sample, this clone turned up a few times. The genes are TRBV2 and TRBJ2-2; D perhaps matches TRBD1 (5 bases). V was cut by 6 bases and J by 3 bases, with 8 bases left in between. Germline-derived CDR1 and CDR2 are SNHLY and FYNNEI. The CDR3 has 13 residues. The CDR3 DNA reads TGTGCCAGCAGCTCAGGGTACACCGGGGAGCTGTTTTTT. Its translation: CASSSGYTGELFF.